The T cell receptor beta chain under discussion was sequenced for a study of blood T cell repertoires in COVID-19. On the study more broadly: T cells, B-cell-depleted T cells, or PBMCs provided the cDNA or gDNA that served as material.

The CDR3 loop spans 13 amino acids. The V gene's germline CDR1 is SNHLY and CDR2 FYNNEI. Deletions cut 9 bases from V and 6 bases from J, with 17 bases between. Methods used by the authors: It was from reference gene primer amplification that nucleated cell counts were estimated. Clones were read by immunoSEQ multiplex PCR, and TCRdb kept only the in-frame ones, dropping some. The DNA gave D and trimming, while V, J and clone size come from that table. This sample yields 250,000 to 300,000 clones, of which less than 90% are seen a single time; less than 15% belongs to the top ten. This rearrangement joins TRBV2 to TRBJ1-1, with no clear D. The sample consisted of peripheral blood. This receptor was identified in a woman aged 25-40 years with COVID-19, enrolled during active disease. The CDR3 loop reads CARPLIVTAEAFF. CDR3 nucleotide sequence: TGTGCCAGACCCCTAATCGTCACGGCTGAAGCTTTCTTT. The full variable domain, with the rest looked up from reference TRBV2 and TRBJ1-1, is EPEVTQTPSHQVTQMGQEVILRCVPISNHLYFYWYRQILGQKVEFLVSFYNNEISEKSEIFDDQFSVERPDGSNFTLKIRSTKLEDSAMYFCARPLIVTAEAFFGQGTRLTVV.